One sample yielded the 10 T cell receptor beta chains listed below, sequenced in a study of OX40 agonist ivuxolimab in advanced cancers. Sequenced by immunoSEQ multiplex PCR; TCRdb stores in-frame clones only, minus some. In the table there are about 67,000 clones, around 90% of which are singletons. This specimen was CD4+ or CD8+ T cells sorted from blood, taken in a trial of the OX40 agonist ivuxolimab. These receptors originate from an adult with an advanced solid tumor such as melanoma, head and neck, liver or kidney cancer.

The rearrangement joins TRBV7-9 to TRBJ2-1; the match to TRBD2 covers 11 bases. Trimming removed 4 bases from V and 3 bases from J; junction bases left unmatched: 5. Germline V CDR1 and CDR2: SEHNR, FQNEAQ (reference sequence). The CDR3 loop spans 16 amino acids. The CDR3 spells CASSSLTSGNYNEQFF. CDR3 in DNA: TGTGCCAGCAGCTCCTTGACTAGCGGGAACTACAATGAGCAGTTCTTC.

The chain couples TRBV27 to TRBJ2-5, with 9 bases lining up with TRBD2. This CDR3 contains 15 residues. J gave up 0 bases and V 2 bases, and 1 base lay outside the gene matches. Per the germline V gene, CDR1 is MNHEY and CDR2 is SMNVEV (reference sequence). The CDR3 bases are TGTGCCAGCAGTTTACAGCGGGAGGACCAAGAGACCCAGTACTTC. It specifies CASSLQREDQETQYF.

The CDR3 region has the DNA TGTGCCAGCATTTGGTCCCATAACAATGAGCAGTTCTTC. It specifies CASIWSHNNEQFF. The chain combines TRBV2 with TRBJ2-1; no clear D. This CDR3 is built from 13 residues. Germline-derived CDR1 and CDR2 are SNHLY and FYNNEI. V was cut by 7 bases and J by 5 bases, with 12 bases left in between.

Regarding this clone: The same CDR3 can be traced to other DNA sequences in this sample. The V gene is TRBV7-6, the J gene TRBJ2-2; D call uncertain. V was pared by 5 bases and J by 4 bases, with 5 bases between. CDR3 length: 12 residues. Germline V gene data show CDR1 as SGHVS and CDR2 as FNYEAQ. The CDR3 bases are TGTGCCAGCAGCGGAACCACCGGGGAGCTGTTTTTT. It is translated as CASSGTTGELFF.

In regard to this clone: Other nucleotide sequences from this sample produce the same CDR3. The chain combines TRBV29-1 with TRBJ2-1, with a possible D match to TRBD2 (5 bases). Trimming pared 1 base from V and 1 base from J, leaving 11 bases between. CDR3 length: 15 amino acids. CDR1 and CDR2 (germline): SQVTM, ANQGSEA. CDR3 region: CSVEGGRGSYNEQFF. The CDR3, as DNA: TGCAGCGTTGAAGGGGGTCGGGGATCCTACAATGAGCAGTTCTTC.

This chain uses TRBV7-3 with TRBJ2-1; 7 bases line up with TRBD2. Germline CDR1 reads SGHTA; CDR2 reads FQGTGA. CDR3 size: 18 residues. Losses at the gene ends were 5 bases for V and 4 bases for J; bases not matched to a gene: 17. DNA of the CDR3: TGTGCCAGCAGCCCCGCCTACTTGGGGGGGGAGTCGTACAATGAGCAGTTCTTC. This translates into CASSPAYLGGESYNEQFF.

V and J are TRBV7-9 and TRBJ1-1, with TRBD1 matching over 7 bases. This CDR3 contains 16 residues. CDR1 and CDR2 from the germline V gene are SEHNR and FQNEAQ (reference sequence). V lost 5 bases and J lost 1; bases outside the gene matches: 10. CDR3 DNA: TGTGCCAGCAGCCTCCCAGGGGGGACCGCGAACACTGAAGCTTTCTTT. It specifies CASSLPGGTANTEAFF.

This clone appeared once. V usage is TRBV7-2 and J usage is TRBJ2-7; the match to TRBD1 covers 8 bases. Germline values: CDR1 SGHTA, CDR2 FQGNSA. This CDR3 spans 13 amino acids. The V and J ends lost 5 bases and 3 bases, in that order; junction bases with no gene match: 3. The CDR3 region has the DNA TGTGCCAGCAGCCCTACAGGGGGCTACGAGCAGTACTTC. Translation gives CASSPTGGYEQYF.

The chain has TRBV12-5 and TRBJ2-7; TRBD2 agrees at 8 bases. This CDR3 contains 15 residues. Germline CDR1 and CDR2: LGHNT and FRNRAP. J gave up 2 bases and V 7 bases, and 10 bases lay outside the gene matches. For the CDR3, the DNA is TGTGCTAGTGCCAACCTGGGGGGACTAGCCTACGAGCAGTACTTC. It is translated as CASANLGGLAYEQYF.

The rearrangement joins TRBV13 to TRBJ2-5, with 9 nucleotides matching TRBD2. CDR1 and CDR2 (germline): PRHDT, FYEKMQ (reference sequence). Trimming removed 5 bases from V and 3 bases from J; junction bases left unmatched: 4. CDR3 length equals 14 residues. The CDR3 loop is CASSHRLAEETQYF. CDR3 bases: TGTGCCAGCAGCCATAGACTAGCGGAAGAGACCCAGTACTTC.